The subject of this entry is one T cell receptor (beta chain). What it recognizes is unknown. This record belongs to a study of CXCR3-negative and CXCR3-positive naive CD8 T cells. The libraries of TRB cDNA were prepared using 5' RACE with UMI labels. TCRdb reanalyzed the 5' RACE reads, giving one entry per CDR3 protein sequence and no DNA. The sample is made up of roughly 120,000 distinct CDR3 sequences, and the top ten hold around 0.62% of it. Notes on the study in general: For memory CD8+ cells diversity was much lower, but both naive subsets had comparably high diversity. Against CXCR3-negative naive cells, CXCR3-positive naive cells showed more hydrophobic TRB CDR3s.

The TCR comes from a human donor in good health. Some clones in this sample may be carry-over from other donors' samples. The sample consisted of naive CXCR3+ CD8+ T cells from blood. Subset denoted: CD45RO-CCR7+CD27+CD95- naive CD8+ T cells expressing CXCR3 (TNR3+).

The CDR3 region is CASSSEGAGEQYF. The chain recombines TRBV5-5 with TRBJ2-7; the TCRdb D gene call, TRBD1, has no DNA to confirm it. The CDR3 is 13 amino acids. Germline V gene lookup returns CDR1 SGHKS and CDR2 YYEKEE (reference sequence). Full variable domain (missing parts from reference TRBV5-5 and TRBJ2-7): DAGVTQSPTHLIKTRGQQVTLRCSPISGHKSVSWYQQVLGQGPQFIFQYYEKEERGRGNFPDRFSARQFPNYSSELNVNALLLGDSALYLCASSSEGAGEQYFGPGTRLTVT.